Below are 24 T cell receptor beta chains sequenced from a single sample in a study of CD4 T cells in relation to SARS-CoV-2 and coronaviruses. Data came from immunoSEQ multiplex PCR; TCRdb stores just in-frame clones and leaves some out. This table holds some 40,000 clones, approximately 83% found once. Their antigens are not known. Sequencing input: naive CD4+ T cells from PBMCs, cultured in vitro. Stated subset: naive CD4+ T cells isolated by negative enrichment. The receptors come from an adult with COVID-19.

The rearrangement uses TRBV28 and TRBJ1-2; TRBD1 is a possible D gene (5 bases). V was shortened by 7 bases and J by 8 bases, with 20 bases between the two germline ends. CDR3 size: 14 residues. The germline CDR1 and CDR2 sequences are MDHEN and SYDVKM. The CDR3 protein is CASTSGQVLLGYTF. The CDR3, as DNA: TGTGCCAGCACCTCGGGGCAGGTATTATTAGGCTACACCTTC.

This clone was detected only once. The CDR3 spells CASSQDTASWETQYF. Written as DNA, the CDR3 is TGTGCCAGCAGCCAAGATACAGCTAGCTGGGAGACCCAGTACTTC. The chain carries TRBV3-1 (or the pseudogene TRBV3-2) and TRBJ2-5, with D tentatively TRBD2 (5 bases). The germline gives CDR1 LGHDT, CDR2 YNNKEL (reference sequence). The CDR3 is made up of 15 amino acids. V shed 0 bases and J shed 5 bases, with 13 bases lying between them.

This clone was seen once. The V gene is TRBV19, the J gene TRBJ2-7, with no clear D. V was clipped by 8 bases and J by 2 bases, with 16 bases between them. Germline V CDR1 and CDR2: LNHDA, SQIVND (reference sequence). The CDR3 has 14 amino acids. The CDR3 loop reads CASADQNRPYEQYF. The CDR3 coding sequence is TGTGCCAGTGCCGATCAAAACCGCCCCTACGAGCAGTACTTC.

The gene calls are TRBV5-6 and TRBJ1-6, with a tentative D call TRBD1 (6 bases). CDR3 size: 15 residues. V lost 0 bases and J 7 bases, leaving 11 bases between the germline ends. Germline V lookup: CDR1 SGHDT, CDR2 YYEEEE. This CDR3 is CASSLAQGRNSPLHF. The CDR3 DNA reads as TGTGCCAGCAGCTTGGCTCAGGGGCGCAATTCACCCCTCCACTTT.

This clone has only a few counts. The chain uses TRBV29-1 and TRBJ1-6; TRBD1 agrees at 9 bases. The CDR3 is 12 amino acids. V trimming: 6 bases; J trimming: 8 bases; junction bases outside the gene matches: 2. Germline CDR1 and CDR2: SQVTM and ANQGSEA. The CDR3 protein is CSVRTGDSPLHF. CDR3 nucleotide sequence: TGCAGCGTCAGGACAGGGGATTCACCCCTCCACTTT.

The rearrangement links TRBV28 to TRBJ1-2, with D perhaps TRBD1 (5 bases). The CDR3 runs to 14 residues. V was shortened by 2 bases and J by 7 bases, with 14 bases between the two germline ends. Germline CDR1 and CDR2: MDHEN and SYDVKM. Here the CDR3 reads CASSLQGGDRGYTF. CDR3 coding DNA: TGTGCCAGCAGTTTACAGGGTGGAGACCGTGGCTACACCTTC.

The gene calls are TRBV6-4 and TRBJ2-5; D assignment may be TRBD1 or TRBD2 (5 bases each). Per the germline V gene, CDR1 is MRHNA and CDR2 is SNTAGT. The CDR3 totals 15 residues. Trimming took 10 bases from V and 2 from J, leaving 20 bases between them. The DNA for the CDR3 is TGTGCCATATTTCCGGGACGCTTAATTCAAGAGACCCAGTACTTC. Amino acid sequence: CAIFPGRLIQETQYF.

The chain is built from TRBV19 and TRBJ2-1, with 9 positions matching TRBD1. J was trimmed by 9 bases and V by 5 bases; bases with no gene match: 11. In germline, CDR1 is LNHDA, CDR2 SQIVND (reference sequence). There are 15 residues in the CDR3. The CDR3 DNA reads as TGTGCCAGTAGTCCAAGCCGGGACAGGGTGCTTGAGCAGTTCTTC. It translates to CASSPSRDRVLEQFF.

This chain uses TRBV5-1 with TRBJ2-3, with 8 bases matching TRBD2. V dropped 0 bases and J dropped 3; count of bases not matched to a gene: 6. Germline CDR1 and CDR2: SGHRS and YFSETQ. This CDR3 spans 16 amino acids. CDR3 in DNA: TGCGCCAGCAGCTTGGAGGTTAGCGGGGTGACAGATACGCAGTATTTT. Protein: CASSLEVSGVTDTQYF.

This chain uses TRBV28 with TRBJ2-1; 10 positions match TRBD2. This CDR3 has 17 amino acids. With V trimmed by 11 bases and J by 7 bases, 20 bases remained unmatched. Germline V gives CDR1 MDHEN, CDR2 SYDVKM. The CDR3 spells CAVLDRKAAGGSNEQFF. The CDR3 region has the DNA TGTGCCGTCCTTGACAGGAAAGCAGCGGGAGGGTCTAATGAGCAGTTCTTC. The entire variable domain, with the rest obtained from reference TRBV28 and TRBJ2-1, is as follows: DVKVTQSSRYLVKRTGEKVFLECVQDMDHENMFWYRQDPGLGLRLIYFSYDVKMKEKGDIPEGYSVSREKKERFSLILESASTNQTSMYLCAVLDRKAAGGSNEQFFGPGTRLTVL.

The genes are TRBV5-1 and TRBJ2-3, with D hard to call. Per the germline V gene, CDR1 is SGHRS and CDR2 is YFSETQ. The CDR3 is made up of 13 amino acids. Trimming took off 3 bases at V and 6 bases at J, with 11 bases between the two ends. The DNA for the CDR3 is TGCGCCAGCAGCTCACAGCACCGGGATACGCAGTATTTT. Amino acid sequence: CASSSQHRDTQYF.

This chain uses TRBV6-6 with TRBJ1-1; 9 bases align to TRBD1. This CDR3 has 12 residues. The germline V gene has CDR1 MNHNY and CDR2 SVGAGI (reference sequence). The V gene end was trimmed by 6 bases and the J gene end by 4 bases; junction bases not matched to a gene: 0. In DNA form, the CDR3 reads TGTGCCAGCAGGACAGGGGGCACTGAAGCTTTCTTT. Its protein product is CASRTGGTEAFF.

The rearrangement joins TRBV5-1 to TRBJ2-2; D gene unclear. The CDR3 is made up of 13 amino acids. CDR1 is SGHRS, CDR2 YFSETQ, per germline. Trimming took 0 bases from V and 5 from J, leaving 5 bases between them. CDR3 amino acids: CASSLEKTGELFF. CDR3 DNA sequence: TGCGCCAGCAGCTTGGAAAAAACCGGGGAGCTGTTTTTT.

The chain combines TRBV3-1 (or the pseudogene TRBV3-2) with TRBJ2-4, with D perhaps TRBD1 (6 bases). The CDR3 totals 18 residues. V was shortened by 0 bases and J by 10 bases, with 25 bases between the two germline ends. CDR1 and CDR2 (germline): LGHDT, YNNKEL (reference sequence). The CDR3 region has the DNA TGTGCCAGCAGCCAAGATAACCCTGGGACACCCCAAGGATATATTCAGTACTTC. This translates into CASSQDNPGTPQGYIQYF.

The gene calls are TRBV24-1 and TRBJ2-7, with TRBD1 matching 8 bases. V was clipped by 4 bases and J by 2 bases; unmatched bases: 6. The CDR3 spans 15 residues. The V gene's germline CDR1 is KGHDR and CDR2 SFDVKD. CDR3 in amino acids: CATSDKGTGTYEQYF. As DNA, the CDR3 is TGTGCCACCAGTGACAAAGGGACAGGAACCTACGAGCAGTACTTC.

The chain carries TRBV10-1 and TRBJ2-1; 13 bases line up with TRBD2. Losses at the gene ends were 2 bases for V and 9 bases for J; bases not matched to a gene: 7. Germline V CDR1 and CDR2: WNHNN, SYGVQD (reference sequence). The CDR3 sequence is 16 residues long. This chain's CDR3 is CASSEPGLAGISEQFF. The CDR3 DNA follows: TGCGCCAGCAGTGAGCCGGGACTAGCGGGAATTAGTGAGCAGTTCTTC.

This chain joins TRBV6-2 or TRBV6-3 and TRBJ2-5; 7 bases map to TRBD1. The trim removed 2 bases at V and 5 bases at J, leaving 5 bases unmatched. The CDR3 extends over 14 amino acids. Germline V gives CDR1 MNHEY, CDR2 SVGEGT. CDR3 in amino acids: CASSYGDRGETQYF. The DNA of the CDR3 is TGTGCCAGCAGTTACGGGGACAGAGGCGAGACCCAGTACTTC.

This clone was recorded once. The chain links TRBV5-6 to TRBJ2-7; 7 nucleotides agree with TRBD1. This CDR3 comprises 14 residues. CDR1 is SGHDT and CDR2 is YYEEEE in the germline V gene. The J segment lost 6 bases and the V segment lost 4 bases, leaving 10 bases of the junction unmatched. The CDR3 sequence is CASSLRQGHGEQYF. CDR3 in DNA: TGTGCCAGCAGCCTTAGACAGGGCCATGGCGAGCAGTACTTC.

The table lists this clone with a count of one. V gene TRBV3-1 (or the pseudogene TRBV3-2) combines with J gene TRBJ2-3, with D maybe TRBD2 (6 bases). The CDR3 contains 15 residues. Per germline, CDR1 LGHDT and CDR2 YNNKEL (reference sequence). V was pared by 6 bases and J by 1 base, with 14 bases between. CDR3 protein: CASSSSQRGTDTQYF. The DNA for the CDR3 is TGTGCCAGCAGTTCATCGCAGCGGGGCACAGATACGCAGTATTTT.

V usage is TRBV6-2 or TRBV6-3 and J usage is TRBJ2-3; 11 positions match TRBD2. Losses at the gene ends were 0 bases for V and 3 bases for J; bases not matched to a gene: 5. Germline V CDR1 and CDR2: MNHEY, SVGEGT. This CDR3 contains 17 residues. CDR3 residues: CASSYSILAGGTDTQYF. CDR3 DNA: TGTGCCAGCAGTTACTCGATATTAGCGGGAGGGACAGATACGCAGTATTTT.

The DNA of the CDR3 is TGCAGCGTTGAACGGCCGGGGATTTACGAGCAGTACTTC. Amino acids: CSVERPGIYEQYF. The rearrangement uses TRBV29-1 and TRBJ2-7; D is possibly TRBD2 (5 bases). Germline V gives CDR1 SQVTM, CDR2 ANQGSEA. The germline V and J ends were trimmed by 2 bases and 4 bases, with 12 bases remaining between them. The CDR3 spans 13 residues.

V is TRBV19 and J is TRBJ2-5; D remains ambiguous. In germline, CDR1 is LNHDA, CDR2 SQIVND (reference sequence). The CDR3 is 14 residues long. Deletions cut 4 bases from V and 4 bases from J, with 13 bases between. The CDR3 sequence is CASSTTRQGETQYF. CDR3 sequence (DNA): TGTGCCAGTAGTACCACCCGCCAAGGAGAGACCCAGTACTTC.

The chain joins TRBV30 to TRBJ2-7; D might be TRBD1 or TRBD2, each matching 5 bases. The CDR3 covers 14 residues. Trimming removed 5 bases at V and 2 bases at J, with 16 bases between. From germline, CDR1 is GTSNPN and CDR2 SVGIG (reference sequence). CDR3 loop: CAWGPGRPTYEQYF. For the CDR3, the DNA is TGTGCCTGGGGACCGGGACGCCCAACCTACGAGCAGTACTTC.

A few counts support this clone. The V and J genes are TRBV5-4 and TRBJ2-6, with TRBD1 as a possible D gene (6 bases). Trimming left V 3 bases short and J 0 bases short, with 13 bases between. Germline values: CDR1 SGHNT, CDR2 YYREEE (reference sequence). The CDR3 consists of 17 residues. CDR3 in amino acids: CASSSGGQHSGANVLTF. As DNA, the CDR3 is TGTGCCAGCAGCTCAGGTGGACAGCACTCTGGGGCCAACGTCCTGACTTTC.